One sample yielded the 30 T cell receptor beta chains listed below, sequenced in a study of OX40 agonist ivuxolimab in advanced cancers. Repertoires were generated with immunoSEQ multiplex PCR, while TCRdb's copy carries only in-frame clones and drops some. This table has under 85,000 clones, 85% to 90% appearing once. The sequenced sample was CD4+ or CD8+ T cells sorted from blood, obtained in a trial of the OX40 agonist ivuxolimab. These receptor sequences come from an adult with an advanced solid tumor such as melanoma, head and neck, liver or kidney cancer.

The chain links TRBV5-4 to TRBJ2-1, with D possibly being TRBD2 (5 bases). The germline CDR1 and CDR2 sequences are SGHNT and YYREEE (reference sequence). This CDR3 has 15 residues. V gave up 4 bases and J gave up 2 bases, with 13 bases separating them. The CDR3 bases are TGTGCCAGCAGCCGGTCCGGGGTCACCTACAATGAGCAGTTCTTC. Its translation is CASSRSGVTYNEQFF.

This clone was seen only a few times. V is TRBV19 and J is TRBJ1-5; D perhaps matches TRBD1 (5 bases). Germline lookup yields CDR1 LNHDA and CDR2 SQIVND (reference sequence). This CDR3 region has 16 residues. Trimming removed 3 bases at V and 3 bases at J, with 15 bases between. Here the CDR3 reads CASSIGTTGFNQPQHF. CDR3 nucleotide sequence: TGTGCCAGTAGTATCGGGACGACGGGATTCAATCAGCCCCAGCATTTT.

This rearrangement joins TRBV6-1 to TRBJ2-7; 12 bases agree with TRBD2. The CDR3 sequence is 15 residues long. Looked up from germline, CDR1 is MNHNS and CDR2 is SASEGT. With V trimmed by 7 bases and J by 5 bases, 9 bases remained unmatched. CDR3 amino acids: CASITVTSGSNEQYF. In DNA, the CDR3 is TGTGCCAGCATCACGGTGACTAGCGGGAGTAACGAGCAGTACTTC.

The chain employs TRBV14 and TRBJ1-2; weak D call: TRBD1 (5 bases). V was clipped by 4 bases and J by 5 bases, with 26 bases between them. CDR3 length: 18 residues. Germline V gene lookup returns CDR1 SGHDN and CDR2 FVKESK. As DNA, the CDR3 is TGTGCCAGCAGCCCGAGAAGGACCCCAGGGCTTGAGACGTATGGCTACACCTTC. Its protein product is CASSPRRTPGLETYGYTF.

The J gene is TRBJ1-2, the V gene TRBV5-6, with 7 nucleotides matching TRBD1. The ends lost 4 bases at V and 2 bases at J; junction bases unmatched: 2. Germline V gene sequence: CDR1 SGHDT, CDR2 YYEEEE. CDR3 length: 13 residues. CDR3 sequence: CASSPGQNYGYTF. In nucleotides, the CDR3 is TGTGCCAGCAGCCCGGGACAGAACTATGGCTACACCTTC.

This clone was seen only a few times. The chain joins TRBV14 to TRBJ1-1; no reliable D call. Germline V gene data show CDR1 as SGHDN and CDR2 as FVKESK. This CDR3 is 13 amino acids long. V was trimmed by 3 bases and J by 2 bases, leaving 7 bases between them. CDR3 sequence reads: CASSQGPNTEAFF. DNA for the CDR3: TGTGCCAGCAGCCAGGGCCCCAACACTGAAGCTTTCTTT.

The V and J genes are TRBV30 and TRBJ2-7, with 9 bases matching TRBD1. The CDR3 loop spans 13 amino acids. Germline V gene sequence: CDR1 GTSNPN, CDR2 SVGIG (reference sequence). V shed 7 bases, J shed 5 bases, and the junction held 9 bases outside the gene matches. The CDR3 nucleotides read TGTGCCTTTTCCCCGGACAGGGGACACGAGCAGTACTTC. Its translation: CAFSPDRGHEQYF.

The J gene is TRBJ2-1, the V gene TRBV7-9; possible D gene TRBD1, 5 bases. With 1 base removed from V and 10 bases from J, the gap between germline ends came to 14 bases. Germline values: CDR1 SEHNR, CDR2 FQNEAQ (reference sequence). The CDR3 has 14 amino acids. Written as DNA, the CDR3 is TGTGCCAGCAGCTTAGTTTTAGGGGCTGGGGAGCAGTTCTTC. Encoded protein: CASSLVLGAGEQFF.

DNA of the CDR3: TGTGCCAGCAGTTACACCCCCCGGGGTACGCAGTATTTT. Translating it yields CASSYTPRGTQYF. The rearrangement links TRBV6-5 to TRBJ2-3, with a possible D match to TRBD2 (5 bases). V was clipped by 2 bases and J by 8 bases, with 11 bases between them. Germline CDR1 reads MNHEY; CDR2 reads SVGAGI. CDR3 length: 13 residues.

The J gene is TRBJ1-4, the V gene TRBV7-9; the D is unclear. This CDR3 contains 13 residues. CDR1 and CDR2 from the germline V gene are SEHNR and FQNEAQ (reference sequence). V was shortened by 1 base and J by 8 bases, with 8 bases between the two germline ends. CDR3 region: CASSLDLGEKLFF. DNA for the CDR3: TGTGCCAGCAGCTTAGACCTCGGGGAAAAACTGTTTTTT.

This chain joins TRBV5-1 and TRBJ2-5; no reliable D call. The germline V and J ends were trimmed by 5 bases and 2 bases, with 7 bases remaining between them. This CDR3 comprises 12 residues. CDR1 is SGHRS and CDR2 is YFSETQ in the germline V gene. The CDR3 here is CASRNSQETQYF. DNA for the CDR3: TGCGCCAGCAGAAATTCGCAAGAGACCCAGTACTTC.

The chain combines TRBV10-1 with TRBJ2-7, with 10 bases matching TRBD1. Germline lookup yields CDR1 WNHNN and CDR2 SYGVQD (reference sequence). The CDR3 is made up of 13 amino acids. Trimming cost V 9 bases and J 4 bases; bases outside gene matches: 6. Here the CDR3 DNA reads TGCGCCAGTTCGGGACAGGGGTTGTACGAGCAGTACTTC. Translating it yields CASSGQGLYEQYF.

The rearrangement joins TRBV19 to TRBJ2-3; TRBD2 matches at 10 bases. Germline-derived CDR1 and CDR2 are LNHDA and SQIVND (reference sequence). The CDR3 spans 15 residues. Unmatched junction bases numbered 3, after V lost 6 bases and J lost 0 bases. In DNA form, the CDR3 reads TGTGCCAGTAGAGAGCGGGGGGGCAGCACAGATACGCAGTATTTT. Amino acid sequence: CASRERGGSTDTQYF.

This chain links TRBV2 with TRBJ2-7; 10 bases fit TRBD2. V shed 3 bases, J shed 2 bases, and the junction held 13 bases outside the gene matches. Per germline, CDR1 SNHLY and CDR2 FYNNEI. The CDR3 is made up of 18 amino acids. CDR3: CASSDRPSGRVRAYEQYF. For the CDR3, the DNA is TGTGCCAGCAGTGACCGGCCTAGCGGGAGAGTGCGGGCCTACGAGCAGTACTTC.

This chain connects TRBV6-6 to TRBJ1-1; no reliable D call. The CDR3 extends over 13 amino acids. V was clipped by 7 bases and J by 1 base, with 10 bases between them. Germline V CDR1 and CDR2: MNHNY, SVGAGI (reference sequence). This CDR3 is CASKHTANTEAFF. The DNA of the CDR3 is TGTGCCAGCAAGCATACCGCGAACACTGAAGCTTTCTTT.

The V gene is TRBV28, the J gene TRBJ2-1, with D unresolved. The CDR3 has 13 amino acids. The V gene lost 5 bases and the J gene lost 8 bases, with 13 bases spanning the gap. Germline V gives CDR1 MDHEN, CDR2 SYDVKM. The DNA of the CDR3 is TGTGCCAGCAGTCCACCAAACCCCCATGAGCAGTTCTTC. Translated, it gives CASSPPNPHEQFF.

The chain is built from TRBV25-1 and TRBJ2-6; the D is unclear. The CDR3 has 13 residues. The germline CDR1 and CDR2 sequences are MGHDK and SYGVNS. V lost 7 bases to trimming and J lost 0 bases, with 4 bases between them. The chain's CDR3 is CASKISGANVLTF. For the CDR3, the DNA is TGTGCCAGCAAGATCTCTGGGGCCAACGTCCTGACTTTC.

This chain connects TRBV11-2 to TRBJ1-1, with D perhaps matching TRBD1 (6 bases). V lost 3 bases, J lost 1 base, and 12 bases lay in between. Germline CDR1 SGHAT, CDR2 FQNNGV. The CDR3 is 15 residues long. CDR3 nucleotide sequence: TGTGCCAGCAGCTTTACAATACAGGGGAACACTGAAGCTTTCTTT. This sequence encodes CASSFTIQGNTEAFF. Full variable domain (missing parts from reference TRBV11-2 and TRBJ1-1): EAGVAQSPRYKIIEKRQSVAFWCNPISGHATLYWYQQILGQGPKLLIQFQNNGVVDDSQLPKDRFSAERLKGVDSTLKIQPAKLEDSAVYLCASSFTIQGNTEAFFGQGTRLTVV.

The chain employs TRBV28 and TRBJ1-4; no clear D gene. Trimming left V 6 bases short and J 5 bases short, with 10 bases between. The germline gives CDR1 MDHEN, CDR2 SYDVKM. The CDR3 contains 13 residues. The CDR3 loop reads CASRLGLNEKLFF. The CDR3 region has the DNA TGTGCCAGCAGGTTAGGGTTAAATGAAAAACTGTTTTTT.

This chain connects TRBV19 to TRBJ1-2; TRBD1 matches 9 bases. Germline CDR1 and CDR2: LNHDA and SQIVND (reference sequence). The CDR3 is 16 residues long. Trimming took 0 bases from V and 3 from J; bases not matched to a gene: 5. For the CDR3, the DNA is TGTGCCAGTAGTATAGATGGCACAGGGGGCGACTATGGCTACACCTTC. Protein: CASSIDGTGGDYGYTF.

The gene calls are TRBV5-8 and TRBJ2-7; a possible D gene is TRBD1 (5 bases). The CDR3 runs 15 residues. CDR1 SGHTS and CDR2 YDEGEE come from the germline V gene. V was clipped by 6 bases and J by 4 bases, with 20 bases between them. In DNA form, the CDR3 reads TGTGCCAGCACCACCGAAGGGGCAGGGAAATACGAGCAGTACTTC. Protein product: CASTTEGAGKYEQYF.

This rearrangement joins TRBV15 to TRBJ2-5; 7 nucleotides agree with TRBD2. Losses at the gene ends were 6 bases for V and 7 bases for J; bases not matched to a gene: 8. The V gene's germline CDR1 is LNHNV and CDR2 YYDKDF (reference sequence). CDR3 size: 13 residues. CDR3 protein: CATRTVGGVTQYF. The DNA for the CDR3 is TGTGCCACCAGAACAGTGGGAGGGGTGACCCAGTACTTC.

The rearrangement uses TRBV23-1 and TRBJ2-7; perhaps TRBD2 as D (5 bases). TRBV23-1 has ORF status, its function being uncertain. V was trimmed by 0 bases and J by 2 bases, leaving 14 bases between them. The CDR3 is made up of 16 amino acids. CDR3 sequence reads: CASSQSERHRTYEQYF. CDR3 DNA sequence: TGCGCCAGCAGTCAATCGGAGCGGCACCGGACCTACGAGCAGTACTTC.

The rearrangement uses TRBV2 and TRBJ2-7; TRBD1 agrees at 8 bases. The CDR3 is made up of 14 amino acids. The germline gives CDR1 SNHLY, CDR2 FYNNEI. V lost 4 bases, J lost 0 bases, and 2 bases stayed unmatched. In DNA form, the CDR3 reads TGTGCCAGCAGTGGGACAGGGAGCTCCTACGAGCAGTACTTC. It encodes CASSGTGSSYEQYF.

This chain joins TRBV10-2 and TRBJ2-3, with D unresolved. V was trimmed by 7 bases and J by 1 base, leaving 12 bases between them. There are 14 residues in the CDR3. Germline-derived CDR1 and CDR2 are WSHSY and SAAADI. The CDR3 DNA is TGCGCCAGCAAGTGGTCAGTTGGCACAGATACGCAGTATTTT. Protein product: CASKWSVGTDTQYF.

The V and J genes are TRBV10-3 and TRBJ1-2; possibly TRBD1 for D (5 bases). In germline, CDR1 is ENHRY, CDR2 SYGVKD. The CDR3 is 14 residues long. Trimming took off 3 bases at V and 1 base at J, with 9 bases between the two ends. CDR3 nucleotide sequence: TGTGCCATCAGTGACGGGACTCTTAACTATGGCTACACCTTC. It specifies CAISDGTLNYGYTF.

The table lists this clone with a few counts. This chain links TRBV28 with TRBJ2-4; D might be TRBD1 (7 bases). V was cut by 5 bases and J by 3 bases, with 20 bases left in between. This CDR3 is 17 amino acids long. Germline lookup yields CDR1 MDHEN and CDR2 SYDVKM. CDR3 sequence reads: CASSQGGWRLSKNIQYF. The DNA for the CDR3 is TGTGCCAGCAGTCAGGGGGGCTGGAGACTGAGCAAAAACATTCAGTACTTC.

The chain carries TRBV11-3 and TRBJ2-2, with D possibly called TRBD1 or TRBD2 (5 bases each). Trimming took 1 base from V and 1 from J, leaving 13 bases between them. Germline values: CDR1 SGHNT, CDR2 YENEEA. The CDR3 has 17 amino acids. The CDR3 here is CASSLGFGAGNTGELFF. The CDR3 region has the DNA TGTGCCAGCAGCTTAGGGTTTGGGGCGGGGAACACCGGGGAGCTGTTTTTT.

The chain carries TRBV7-8 and TRBJ2-2; D unresolved. The CDR3 loop spans 12 amino acids. The V and J ends lost 2 bases and 8 bases respectively, with 6 bases between them. Germline CDR1 and CDR2: SGHVS and FQNEAQ. CDR3 protein: CASSLLSGELFF. The DNA for the CDR3 is TGTGCCAGCAGCTTACTTTCAGGGGAGCTGTTTTTT.

The genes are TRBV29-1 and TRBJ2-1; 10 bases match TRBD1. The ends lost 2 bases at V and 11 bases at J; junction bases unmatched: 3. The CDR3 consists of 12 residues. Germline V gene sequence: CDR1 SQVTM, CDR2 ANQGSEA. DNA for the CDR3: TGCAGCGTTGAAATGGGACAGGGGAAGCAGTTCTTC. As protein: CSVEMGQGKQFF.